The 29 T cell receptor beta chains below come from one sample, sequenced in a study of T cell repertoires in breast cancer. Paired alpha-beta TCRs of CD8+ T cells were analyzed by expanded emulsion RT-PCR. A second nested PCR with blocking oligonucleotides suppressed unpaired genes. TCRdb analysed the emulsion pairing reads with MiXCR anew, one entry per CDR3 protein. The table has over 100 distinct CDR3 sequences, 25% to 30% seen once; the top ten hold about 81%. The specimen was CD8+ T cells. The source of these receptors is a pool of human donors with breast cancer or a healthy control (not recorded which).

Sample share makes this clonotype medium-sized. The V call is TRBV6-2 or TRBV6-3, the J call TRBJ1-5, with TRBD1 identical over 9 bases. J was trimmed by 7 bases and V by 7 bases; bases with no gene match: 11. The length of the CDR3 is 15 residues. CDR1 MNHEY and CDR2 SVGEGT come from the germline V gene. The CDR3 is CASTLGQGFRQPQHF. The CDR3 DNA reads TGTGCCAGCACCTTGGGACAGGGTTTTCGGCAGCCCCAGCATTTT.

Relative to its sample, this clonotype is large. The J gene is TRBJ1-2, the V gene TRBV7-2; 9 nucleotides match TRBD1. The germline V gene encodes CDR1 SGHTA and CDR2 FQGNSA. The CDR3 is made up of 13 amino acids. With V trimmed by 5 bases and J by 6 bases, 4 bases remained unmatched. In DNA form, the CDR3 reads TGTGCCAGCAGCCCTAGACAGGGGGATGGCTACACCTTC. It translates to CASSPRQGDGYTF.

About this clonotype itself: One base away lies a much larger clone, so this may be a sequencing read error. CDR3 sequence: CASSLADEPQHF. The CDR3 DNA reads TGTGCCAGCAGTTTGGCGGATGAGCCCCAGCATTTT. The chain couples TRBV6-2 or TRBV6-3 to TRBJ1-5; D remains ambiguous. The CDR3 spans 12 residues. Germline V gene data show CDR1 as MNHEY and CDR2 as SVGEGT. Trimming stripped 4 bases from V and 8 bases from J, with 9 bases between.

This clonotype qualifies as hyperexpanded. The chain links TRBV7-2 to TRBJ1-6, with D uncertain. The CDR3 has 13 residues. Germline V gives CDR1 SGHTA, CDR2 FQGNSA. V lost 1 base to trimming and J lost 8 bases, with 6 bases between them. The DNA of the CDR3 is TGTGCCAGCAGCTTAGAGTTATATTCACCCCTCCACTTT. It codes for CASSLELYSPLHF.

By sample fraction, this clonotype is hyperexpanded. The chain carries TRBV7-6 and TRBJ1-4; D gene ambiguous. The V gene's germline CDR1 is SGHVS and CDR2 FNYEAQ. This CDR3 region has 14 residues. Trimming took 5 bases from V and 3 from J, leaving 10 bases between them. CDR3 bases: TGTGCCAGCAGCGCCCTGACGGCTAATGAAAAACTGTTTTTT. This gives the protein CASSALTANEKLFF.

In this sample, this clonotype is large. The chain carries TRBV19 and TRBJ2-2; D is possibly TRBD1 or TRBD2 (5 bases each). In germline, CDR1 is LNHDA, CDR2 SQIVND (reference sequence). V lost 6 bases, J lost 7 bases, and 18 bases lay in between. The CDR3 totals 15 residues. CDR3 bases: TGTGCCAGTAGAACTCGGGGACCCCCGGACGGGGAGCTGTTTTTT. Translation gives CASRTRGPPDGELFF. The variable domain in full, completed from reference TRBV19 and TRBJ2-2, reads DGGITQSPKYLFRKEGQNVTLSCEQNLNHDAMYWYRQDPGQGLRLIYYSQIVNDFQKGDIAEGYSVSREKKESFPLTVTSAQKNPTAFYLCASRTRGPPDGELFFGEGSRLTVL.

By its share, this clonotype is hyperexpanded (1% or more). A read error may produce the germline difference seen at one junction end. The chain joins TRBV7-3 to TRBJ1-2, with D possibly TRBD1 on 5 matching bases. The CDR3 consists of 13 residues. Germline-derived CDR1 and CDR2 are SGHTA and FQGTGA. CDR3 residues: CTSSLNGGYGYTF. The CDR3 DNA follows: TGTACCAGCAGCTTAAACGGGGGCTATGGCTACACCTTC.

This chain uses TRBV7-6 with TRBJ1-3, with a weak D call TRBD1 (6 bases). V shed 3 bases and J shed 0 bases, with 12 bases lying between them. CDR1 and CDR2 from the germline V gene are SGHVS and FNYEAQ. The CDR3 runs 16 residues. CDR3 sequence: CASSFLGQPSGNTIYF. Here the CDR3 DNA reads TGTGCCAGCAGCTTTCTCGGACAGCCCTCTGGAAACACCATATATTTT.

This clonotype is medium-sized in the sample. The CDR3 protein is CASSLADQPQHF. The CDR3 DNA reads TGTGCCAGCAGTTTGGCGGATCAGCCCCAGCATTTT. The chain couples TRBV6-2 or TRBV6-3 to TRBJ1-5; D is undetermined. The ends were cut back, 4 bases at V and 5 bases at J, with 6 bases in the middle. CDR1 and CDR2 from the germline V gene are MNHEY and SVGEGT. The CDR3 is made up of 12 amino acids.

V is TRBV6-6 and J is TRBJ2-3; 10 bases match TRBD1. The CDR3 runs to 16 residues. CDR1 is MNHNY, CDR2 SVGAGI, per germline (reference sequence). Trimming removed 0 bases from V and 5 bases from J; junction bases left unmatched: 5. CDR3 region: CASSYSGQGYVDTQYF. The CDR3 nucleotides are TGTGCCAGCAGTTACTCGGGACAGGGGTACGTAGATACGCAGTATTTT.

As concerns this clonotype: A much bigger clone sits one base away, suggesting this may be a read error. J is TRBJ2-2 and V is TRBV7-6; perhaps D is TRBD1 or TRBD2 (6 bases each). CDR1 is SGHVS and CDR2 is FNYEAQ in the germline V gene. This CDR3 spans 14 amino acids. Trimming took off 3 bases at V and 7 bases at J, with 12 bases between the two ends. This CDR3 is CASSLGGRNGELFF. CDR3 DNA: TGTGCCAGCAGCTTGGGGGGCAGAAACGGGGAGCTGTTTTTT.

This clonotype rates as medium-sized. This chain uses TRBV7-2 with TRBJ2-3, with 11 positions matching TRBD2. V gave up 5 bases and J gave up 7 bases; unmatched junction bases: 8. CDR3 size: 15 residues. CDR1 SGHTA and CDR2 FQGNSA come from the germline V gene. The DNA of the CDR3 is TGTGCCAGCAGCCGCATAGCGGGGGGGATAAATACGCAGTATTTT. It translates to CASSRIAGGINTQYF.

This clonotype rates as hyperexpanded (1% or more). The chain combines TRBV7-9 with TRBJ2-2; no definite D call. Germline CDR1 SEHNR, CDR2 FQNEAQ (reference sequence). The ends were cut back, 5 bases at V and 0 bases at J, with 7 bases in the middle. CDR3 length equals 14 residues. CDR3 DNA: TGTGCCAGCAGCCCACGGGCGAACACCGGGGAGCTGTTTTTT. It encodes CASSPRANTGELFF.

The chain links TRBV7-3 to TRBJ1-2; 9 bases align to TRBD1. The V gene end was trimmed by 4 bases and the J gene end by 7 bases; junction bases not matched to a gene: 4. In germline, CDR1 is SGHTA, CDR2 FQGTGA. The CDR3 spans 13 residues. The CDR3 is CASSSGTGTGYTF. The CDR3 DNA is TGTGCCAGCAGCTCGGGGACAGGGACTGGCTACACCTTC.

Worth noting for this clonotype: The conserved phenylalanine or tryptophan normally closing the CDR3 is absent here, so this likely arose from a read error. The CDR3 is CASSFWRGAIWNEQFS. The CDR3 DNA sequence: TGTGCCAGCAGCTTTTGGCGGGGGGCTATTTGGAATGAGCAGTTCTCC. V gene TRBV7-2 combines with J gene TRBJ2-1; 8 bases map to TRBD2. The CDR3 has 16 amino acids. V trimming: 3 bases; J trimming: 7 bases; junction bases outside the gene matches: 11. Per the germline V gene, CDR1 is SGHTA and CDR2 is FQGNSA.

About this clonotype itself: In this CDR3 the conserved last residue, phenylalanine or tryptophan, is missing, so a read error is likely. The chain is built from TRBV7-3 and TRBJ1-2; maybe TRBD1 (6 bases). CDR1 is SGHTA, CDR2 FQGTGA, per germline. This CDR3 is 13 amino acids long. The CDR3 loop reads CTSSLNGGYGYTG. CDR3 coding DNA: TGTACCAGCAGCTTAAACGGGGGCTATGGATACACCGGC.

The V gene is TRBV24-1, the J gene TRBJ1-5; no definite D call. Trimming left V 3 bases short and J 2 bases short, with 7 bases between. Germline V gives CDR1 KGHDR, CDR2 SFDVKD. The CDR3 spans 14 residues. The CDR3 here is CATSDGWRNQPQHF. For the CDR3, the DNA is TGTGCCACCAGTGATGGATGGCGCAATCAGCCCCAGCATTTT.

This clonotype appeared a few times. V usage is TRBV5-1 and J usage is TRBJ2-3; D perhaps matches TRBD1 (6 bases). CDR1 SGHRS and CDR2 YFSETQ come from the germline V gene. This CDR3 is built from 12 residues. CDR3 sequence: CSPSGELDTQYF. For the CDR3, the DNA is TGCTCCCCCTCAGGGGAGTTAGATACGCAGTATTTT.

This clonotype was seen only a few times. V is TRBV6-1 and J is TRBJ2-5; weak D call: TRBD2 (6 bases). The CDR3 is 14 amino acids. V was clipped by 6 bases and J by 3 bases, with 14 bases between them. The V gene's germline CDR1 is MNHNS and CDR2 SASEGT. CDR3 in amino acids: CASRPLATKETQYF. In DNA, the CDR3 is TGTGCCAGCAGGCCTCTAGCGACCAAAGAGACCCAGTACTTC.

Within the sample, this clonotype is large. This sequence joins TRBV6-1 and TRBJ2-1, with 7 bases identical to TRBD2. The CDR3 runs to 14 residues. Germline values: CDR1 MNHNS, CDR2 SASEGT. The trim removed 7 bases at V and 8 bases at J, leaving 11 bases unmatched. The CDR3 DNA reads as TGTGCCAGCAATGGGAGGGCCATTAACGATGAGCAGTTCTTC. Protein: CASNGRAINDEQFF.

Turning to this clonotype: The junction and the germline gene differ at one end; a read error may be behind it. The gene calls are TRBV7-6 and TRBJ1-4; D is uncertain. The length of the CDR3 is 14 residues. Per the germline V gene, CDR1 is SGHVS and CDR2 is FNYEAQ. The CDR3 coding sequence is TGTGCCAGCAGCGAACTGACGGCTAATGAAAAGCTGTTTTTT. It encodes CASSELTANEKLFF.

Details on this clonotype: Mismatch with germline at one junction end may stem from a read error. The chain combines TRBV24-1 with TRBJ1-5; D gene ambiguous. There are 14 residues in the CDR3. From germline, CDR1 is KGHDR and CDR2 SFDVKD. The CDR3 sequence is CATSDGWRNQPRHF. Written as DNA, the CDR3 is TGTGCCACCAGTGATGGATGGCGCAATCAGCCCCGGCATTTT.

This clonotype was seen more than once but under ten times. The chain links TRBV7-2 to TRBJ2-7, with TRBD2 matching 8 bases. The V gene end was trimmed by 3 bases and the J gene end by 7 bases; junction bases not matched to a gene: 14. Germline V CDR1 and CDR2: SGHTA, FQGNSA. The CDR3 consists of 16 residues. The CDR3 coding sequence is TGTGCCAGCAGCTTTTGGCGGGGGGCTAATTGGAATGAGCAGTACTTC. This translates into CASSFWRGANWNEQYF. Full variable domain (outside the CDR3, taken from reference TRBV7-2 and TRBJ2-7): GAGVSQSPSNKVTEKGKDVELRCDPISGHTALYWYRQSLGQGLEFLIYFQGNSAPDKSGLPSDRFSAERTGGSVSTLTIQRTQQEDSAVYLCASSFWRGANWNEQYFGPGTRLTVT.

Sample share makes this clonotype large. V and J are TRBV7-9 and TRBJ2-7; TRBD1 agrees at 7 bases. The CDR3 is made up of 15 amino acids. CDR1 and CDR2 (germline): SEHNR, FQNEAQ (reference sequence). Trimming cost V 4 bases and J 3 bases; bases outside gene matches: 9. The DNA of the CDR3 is TGTGCCAGCAGCTCCCCAGTGGACAGGAACTACGAGCAGTACTTC. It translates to CASSSPVDRNYEQYF.

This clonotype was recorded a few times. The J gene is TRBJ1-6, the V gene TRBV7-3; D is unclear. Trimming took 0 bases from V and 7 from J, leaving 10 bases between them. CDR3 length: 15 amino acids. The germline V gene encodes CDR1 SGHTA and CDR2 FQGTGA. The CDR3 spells CASSLTEGGNSPLHF. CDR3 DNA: TGTGCCAGCAGCTTAACTGAAGGAGGAAATTCACCCCTCCACTTT.

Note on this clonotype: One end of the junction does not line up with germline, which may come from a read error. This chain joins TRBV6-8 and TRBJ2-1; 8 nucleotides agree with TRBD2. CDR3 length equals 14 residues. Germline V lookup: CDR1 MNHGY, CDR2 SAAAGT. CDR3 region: CASNGGAINNDQFF. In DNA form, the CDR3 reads TGTGCCAGCAACGGGGGGGCCATTAACAATGATCAGTTCTTC.

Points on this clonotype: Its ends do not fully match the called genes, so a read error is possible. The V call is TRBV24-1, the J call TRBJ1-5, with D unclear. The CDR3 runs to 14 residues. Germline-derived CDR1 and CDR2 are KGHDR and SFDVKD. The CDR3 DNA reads TGTGTCACCAGTGATGGATGGCGCAATCAGCCCCAGCATTTT. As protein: CVTSDGWRNQPQHF.

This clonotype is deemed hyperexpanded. Here the CDR3 reads CATSGELDTQYF. The CDR3 DNA is TGCGCCACCTCAGGGGAGTTAGATACGCAGTATTTT. The V gene is TRBV5-1, the J gene TRBJ2-3; the D gene is possibly TRBD1 (6 bases). From germline, CDR1 is SGHRS and CDR2 YFSETQ. The length of the CDR3 is 12 residues. Trimming stripped 9 bases from V and 5 bases from J, with 13 bases between.

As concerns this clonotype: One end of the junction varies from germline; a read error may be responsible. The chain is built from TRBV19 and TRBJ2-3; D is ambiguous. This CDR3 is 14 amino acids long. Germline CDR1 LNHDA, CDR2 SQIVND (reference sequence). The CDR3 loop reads CDSSIVYRTEKKYF. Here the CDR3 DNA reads TGTGACAGTAGTATAGTATACAGAACAGAGAAGAAGTATTTT.